This is a list of T cell receptor beta chains from one sample in a study of control samples from healthy donors and cancer patients. Method: immunoSEQ multiplex PCR; TCRdb's copy keeps in-frame clones and lacks some. The sample carries under 15,000 clones, 94% recorded once. The sample taken for sequencing was PBMCs. Source of these receptors: a man between 70 and 80 years old with head and neck cancer. Both conserved end residues are part of each CDR3. Fields, in order: D gene, clone size, V gene, CDR3 length, J gene, CDR3 DNA, CDR3 protein. D genes are given only for firm matches. Part of the rows lack a size; the others show once, few, many or a class for expanded clones.

d_gene: .
abundance: .
v_gene: TRBV6-2/TRBV6-3
len: 15
j_gene: TRBJ1-2
CDR3nt: TGTGCCAGCAGTTACCCCGGACGGGGGAACTATGGCTACACCTTC
CDR3aa: CASSYPGRGNYGYTF

d_gene: .
abundance: .
v_gene: TRBV11-2
len: 14
j_gene: TRBJ1-1
CDR3nt: TGTGCCAGCAGCTCGGGCTTTATGAACACTGAAGCTTTCTTT
CDR3aa: CASSSGFMNTEAFF

d_gene: .
abundance: .
v_gene: TRBV12-3/TRBV12-4
len: 13
j_gene: TRBJ1-6
CDR3nt: TGTGCCAGCAGTTTTGACACCCTCGGGTCCCTCCACTTT
CDR3aa: CASSFDTLGSLHF

d_gene: .
abundance: .
v_gene: TRBV20-1
len: 11
j_gene: TRBJ2-7
CDR3nt: TGCAGTGCTAGATCCGGGTTAGAGCAGTACTTC
CDR3aa: CSARSGLEQYF

d_gene: .
abundance: .
v_gene: TRBV3-1/TRBV3-2
len: 13
j_gene: TRBJ1-3
CDR3nt: TGTGCCAGCAGCCAACGGGAGGTCGACACCATATATTTT
CDR3aa: CASSQREVDTIYF

d_gene: .
abundance: .
v_gene: TRBV7-5
len: 16
j_gene: TRBJ2-7
CDR3nt: TGTGCCAGAAGCCGCAGGACTAGCGGAGCGCTTTACGAGCAGTACTTC
CDR3aa: CARSRRTSGALYEQYF

d_gene: .
abundance: .
v_gene: TRBV30
len: 12
j_gene: TRBJ1-2
CDR3nt: TGTGCCTGGAGTGGGGGCCCGTATGGCTACACCTTC
CDR3aa: CAWSGGPYGYTF

d_gene: .
abundance: .
v_gene: TRBV10-3
len: 15
j_gene: TRBJ2-1
CDR3nt: TGTGCCATCAGTGAGGCCGAAAATCGGGCCAATGAGCAGTTCTTC
CDR3aa: CAISEAENRANEQFF

d_gene: .
abundance: .
v_gene: TRBV5-1
len: 12
j_gene: TRBJ1-1
CDR3nt: TGCGCCAGCAGCCCGGACAACACTGAAGCTTTCTTT
CDR3aa: CASSPDNTEAFF

d_gene: .
abundance: .
v_gene: TRBV3-1/TRBV3-2
len: 15
j_gene: TRBJ2-7
CDR3nt: TGTGCCAGCAGCCAAGAGTCTGCCAGGAACTACGAGCAGTACTTC
CDR3aa: CASSQESARNYEQYF

d_gene: .
abundance: .
v_gene: TRBV4-1
len: 14
j_gene: TRBJ1-2
CDR3nt: TGCGCCAGCAGCCAACCTAAAGACCCCTATGGCTACACCTTC
CDR3aa: CASSQPKDPYGYTF

d_gene: .
abundance: .
v_gene: TRBV11-2
len: 16
j_gene: TRBJ1-1
CDR3nt: TGTGCCAGCAGCCCAATCCAGGGACGGGGACCGAGGGAGGCTTTCTTT
CDR3aa: CASSPIQGRGPREAFF

d_gene: .
abundance: once
v_gene: TRBV5-1
len: 14
j_gene: TRBJ1-2
CDR3nt: TGCGCCAGCAGCTATCAAGGGCCGGGCTCTGGCTACACCTTC
CDR3aa: CASSYQGPGSGYTF

d_gene: TRBD1
abundance: .
v_gene: TRBV7-9
len: 15
j_gene: TRBJ2-3
CDR3nt: TGTGCCAGCAGCCTAGACAGGGGACACACAGATACGCAGTATTTT
CDR3aa: CASSLDRGHTDTQYF

d_gene: TRBD1
abundance: .
v_gene: TRBV24-1
len: 16
j_gene: TRBJ2-1
CDR3nt: TGTGCCACCAGTGATAGCGACAGGGCACCCTACAATGAGCAGTTCTTC
CDR3aa: CATSDSDRAPYNEQFF

d_gene: .
abundance: .
v_gene: TRBV18
len: 15
j_gene: TRBJ2-1
CDR3nt: TGTGCCAGCTCACCACCAGATAGGGCGAACAATGAGCAGTTCTTC
CDR3aa: CASSPPDRANNEQFF

d_gene: .
abundance: few
v_gene: TRBV11-2
len: 12
j_gene: TRBJ2-3
CDR3nt: TGTGCCAGCAGCCGCGACACAGATACGCAGTATTTT
CDR3aa: CASSRDTDTQYF

d_gene: .
abundance: once
v_gene: TRBV19
len: 13
j_gene: TRBJ2-1
CDR3nt: TGTGCCAGTAGGCCTGAGGGGTACAATGAGCAGTTCTTC
CDR3aa: CASRPEGYNEQFF

d_gene: TRBD1
abundance: .
v_gene: TRBV2
len: 14
j_gene: TRBJ2-7
CDR3nt: TGTGCCAGCATTGGGGACAGGGTGATCGACGAGCAGTACTTC
CDR3aa: CASIGDRVIDEQYF

d_gene: TRBD2
abundance: .
v_gene: TRBV27
len: 15
j_gene: TRBJ2-4
CDR3nt: TGTGCCAGCATGTCGGGGGGTTTAGCCAAAAACATTCAGTACTTC
CDR3aa: CASMSGGLAKNIQYF

d_gene: TRBD1
abundance: once
v_gene: TRBV11-2
len: 15
j_gene: TRBJ2-7
CDR3nt: TGTGCCAGCAGCGAGCCGGGACAGAGCTCCTACGAGCAGTACTTC
CDR3aa: CASSEPGQSSYEQYF

d_gene: .
abundance: .
v_gene: TRBV2
len: 13
j_gene: TRBJ1-2
CDR3nt: TGTGCCAGCACCCGGGACACCCTCTATGGCTACACCTTC
CDR3aa: CASTRDTLYGYTF

d_gene: .
abundance: .
v_gene: TRBV18
len: 13
j_gene: TRBJ1-6
CDR3nt: TGTGCCAGCTCACTGACCGAGAGTTCACCCCTCCACTTT
CDR3aa: CASSLTESSPLHF

d_gene: TRBD2
abundance: .
v_gene: TRBV27
len: 15
j_gene: TRBJ2-7
CDR3nt: TGTGCCAGCAGTTCGGGGACTATTAGCTCCTACGAGCAGTACTTC
CDR3aa: CASSSGTISSYEQYF

d_gene: .
abundance: .
v_gene: TRBV12-3/TRBV12-4
len: 13
j_gene: TRBJ2-5
CDR3nt: TGTGCCAGCAGCTACAGGGAGCAAGAGACCCAGTACTTC
CDR3aa: CASSYREQETQYF

d_gene: .
abundance: .
v_gene: TRBV5-1
len: 16
j_gene: TRBJ2-3
CDR3nt: TGCGCCAGCAGCTTGCCGGGCAGGGGTAGGACAGATACGCAGTATTTT
CDR3aa: CASSLPGRGRTDTQYF

d_gene: .
abundance: .
v_gene: TRBV2
len: 15
j_gene: TRBJ1-4
CDR3nt: TGTGCCAGCAGGGGAGGGCCGGGGACTAATGAAAAACTGTTTTTT
CDR3aa: CASRGGPGTNEKLFF

d_gene: .
abundance: .
v_gene: TRBV29-1
len: 13
j_gene: TRBJ2-3
CDR3nt: TGCAGCGTTCGGCAGGGGCCCGCAGATACGCAGTATTTT
CDR3aa: CSVRQGPADTQYF

d_gene: .
abundance: .
v_gene: TRBV10-3
len: 13
j_gene: TRBJ2-2
CDR3nt: TGTGCCACGGGGAGGGGGGACAACGGGGAGCTGTTTTTT
CDR3aa: CATGRGDNGELFF

d_gene: TRBD2
abundance: once
v_gene: TRBV20-1
len: 11
j_gene: TRBJ2-3
CDR3nt: TGCAGTGCTACGCTAGCGGGAGGGCAGTATTTT
CDR3aa: CSATLAGGQYF

d_gene: .
abundance: .
v_gene: TRBV15
len: 15
j_gene: TRBJ2-5
CDR3nt: TGTGCCACCAGCAGAGATCAGCGGGCCCAAGAGACCCAGTACTTC
CDR3aa: CATSRDQRAQETQYF

d_gene: TRBD1
abundance: .
v_gene: TRBV3-1/TRBV3-2
len: 15
j_gene: TRBJ1-5
CDR3nt: TGTGCCAGCAGCCAAACAGGGGCGGTAAATCAGCCCCAGCATTTT
CDR3aa: CASSQTGAVNQPQHF

d_gene: .
abundance: .
v_gene: TRBV7-9
len: 15
j_gene: TRBJ2-5
CDR3nt: TGTGCCAGCAGCTTAGCAAGGGCGGTCCAGGGGACCCAGTACTTC
CDR3aa: CASSLARAVQGTQYF

d_gene: TRBD1
abundance: .
v_gene: TRBV28
len: 14
j_gene: TRBJ1-6
CDR3nt: TGTGCCAGCAGTGGACAGGGAGGAAATTCACCCCTCCACTTT
CDR3aa: CASSGQGGNSPLHF

d_gene: TRBD1
abundance: .
v_gene: TRBV29-1
len: 13
j_gene: TRBJ1-2
CDR3nt: TGCAGCGTGGGACAGGGGAGGAACTATGGCTACACCTTC
CDR3aa: CSVGQGRNYGYTF

d_gene: TRBD2
abundance: .
v_gene: TRBV28
len: 15
j_gene: TRBJ2-1
CDR3nt: TGTGCCAGCAGTTTATCAGCGGGAGATATGCATGAGCAGTTCTTC
CDR3aa: CASSLSAGDMHEQFF

d_gene: TRBD2
abundance: .
v_gene: TRBV10-2
len: 18
j_gene: TRBJ2-1
CDR3nt: TGCGCCAGCAGCGCCTTGGGATTGCTAGCGGTATCCTACAATGAGCAGTTCTTC
CDR3aa: CASSALGLLAVSYNEQFF

d_gene: .
abundance: .
v_gene: TRBV5-1
len: 14
j_gene: TRBJ2-7
CDR3nt: TGCGCCAGCAGCTTTCCGGGACCTTCGGCGGAGCAGTACTTC
CDR3aa: CASSFPGPSAEQYF

d_gene: .
abundance: .
v_gene: TRBV5-5
len: 15
j_gene: TRBJ2-2
CDR3nt: TGTGCCAGCAGCTTGAGCCAGGGCTTCACCGGGGAGCTGTTTTTT
CDR3aa: CASSLSQGFTGELFF

d_gene: .
abundance: .
v_gene: TRBV5-1
len: 16
j_gene: TRBJ1-3
CDR3nt: TGCGCCAGCAGCTTGGTGGGGCAAAACTCTGGAAACACCATATATTTT
CDR3aa: CASSLVGQNSGNTIYF

d_gene: .
abundance: .
v_gene: TRBV6-2/TRBV6-3
len: 13
j_gene: TRBJ1-5
CDR3nt: TGTGCCAGCAGTTACCTCATTAATCAGCCCCAGCATTTT
CDR3aa: CASSYLINQPQHF

d_gene: TRBD1
abundance: .
v_gene: TRBV30
len: 13
j_gene: TRBJ1-6
CDR3nt: TGTGCCCGCCGGACAGGACATAATTCACCCCTCCACTTT
CDR3aa: CARRTGHNSPLHF

d_gene: .
abundance: .
v_gene: TRBV10-3
len: 18
j_gene: TRBJ1-1
CDR3nt: TGTGCCATCAGTGAGTCGGTAGCGCAGGGTCGAGGGGACACTGAAGCTTTCTTT
CDR3aa: CAISESVAQGRGDTEAFF

d_gene: .
abundance: .
v_gene: TRBV19
len: 13
j_gene: TRBJ2-5
CDR3nt: TGTGCCAGTAGTATAAGGCTCCAAGAGACCCAGTACTTC
CDR3aa: CASSIRLQETQYF

d_gene: .
abundance: .
v_gene: TRBV3-1/TRBV3-2
len: 13
j_gene: TRBJ2-5
CDR3nt: TGTGCCAGCAGCCCCCGCCTTTGGGGGACCCAGTACTTC
CDR3aa: CASSPRLWGTQYF

d_gene: .
abundance: .
v_gene: TRBV6-5
len: 15
j_gene: TRBJ1-5
CDR3nt: TGTGCCACCTCGGTCGACGGGACTAGGAATCAGCCCCAGCATTTT
CDR3aa: CATSVDGTRNQPQHF